This TCR beta chain was captured in a study of CD8+CD57+ T cells in acquired aplastic anemia. Turning to the study itself: The DNA of sorted CD4+ and CD8+ cells averaged approximately 2.9 ug.

The TCR beta profiling, which covered VDJ combination and CDR3 sequence, was carried out using genomic DNA as the template. TCRdb independently ran MiXCR on the reads; one entry per CDR3 protein. The sample has 150,000 or so distinct CDR3 sequences, around half seen once. Sequenced patients had shown CD8+CD57+ cell expansion by flow cytometry. Each patient gave a blood sample that was collected before any therapy had been received. Sequencing was carried out using sorted CD4+, CD8+, or CD8+CD57+ T cells (not recorded which) from PBMCs. The origin of this receptor is a human donor with aplastic anemia.

The CDR3 here is CSVEKDGSGGGVEQYF. The CDR3 bases are TGCAGCGTTGAAAAAGACGGTAGCGGGGGAGGCGTCGAGCAGTACTTC. This sequence joins TRBV29-1 and TRBJ2-7; 9 bases align to TRBD2. The CDR3 length is 16 residues. V trimming: 2 bases; J trimming: 6 bases; junction bases outside the gene matches: 14. Germline loops: CDR1 SQVTM, CDR2 ANQGSEA.